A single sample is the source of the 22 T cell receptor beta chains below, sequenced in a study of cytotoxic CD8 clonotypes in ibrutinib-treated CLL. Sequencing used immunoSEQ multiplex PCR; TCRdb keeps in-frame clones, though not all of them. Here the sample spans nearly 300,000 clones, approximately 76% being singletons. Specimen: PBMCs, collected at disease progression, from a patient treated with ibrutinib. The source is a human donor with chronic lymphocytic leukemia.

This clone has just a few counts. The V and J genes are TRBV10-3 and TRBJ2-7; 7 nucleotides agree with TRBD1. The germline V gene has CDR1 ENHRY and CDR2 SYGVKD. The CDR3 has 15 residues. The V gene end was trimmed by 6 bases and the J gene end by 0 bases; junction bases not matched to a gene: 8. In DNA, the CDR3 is TGTGCCATCAGGGGGAGACAGGGTAGCTCCTACGAGCAGTACTTC. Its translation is CAIRGRQGSSYEQYF.

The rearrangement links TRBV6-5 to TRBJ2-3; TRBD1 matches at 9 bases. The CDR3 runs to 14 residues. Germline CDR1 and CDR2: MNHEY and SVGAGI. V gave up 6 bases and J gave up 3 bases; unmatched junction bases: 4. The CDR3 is CASRPDRGTDTQYF. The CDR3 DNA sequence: TGTGCCAGCAGGCCGGACAGGGGAACAGATACGCAGTATTTT.

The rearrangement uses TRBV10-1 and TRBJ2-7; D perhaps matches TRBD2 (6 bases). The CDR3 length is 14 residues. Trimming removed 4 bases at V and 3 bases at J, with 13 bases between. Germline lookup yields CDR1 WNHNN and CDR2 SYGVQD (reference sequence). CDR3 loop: CASSAVGRSYEQYF. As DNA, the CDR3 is TGCGCCAGCAGTGCAGTCGGGAGAAGCTACGAGCAGTACTTC.

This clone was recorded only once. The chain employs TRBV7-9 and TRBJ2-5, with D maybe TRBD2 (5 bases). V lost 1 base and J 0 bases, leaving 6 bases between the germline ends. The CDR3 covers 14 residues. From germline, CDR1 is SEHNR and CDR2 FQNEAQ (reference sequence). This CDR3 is CASSLVANQETQYF. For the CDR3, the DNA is TGTGCCAGCAGCTTAGTAGCGAACCAAGAGACCCAGTACTTC.

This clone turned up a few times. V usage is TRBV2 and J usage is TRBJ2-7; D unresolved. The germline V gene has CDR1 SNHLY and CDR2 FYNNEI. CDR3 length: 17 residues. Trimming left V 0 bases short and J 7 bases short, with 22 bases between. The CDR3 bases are TGTGCCAGCAGTGAAGCGCTTGGGGTAACGAGATTTGTGGAGCAGTACTTC. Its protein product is CASSEALGVTRFVEQYF.

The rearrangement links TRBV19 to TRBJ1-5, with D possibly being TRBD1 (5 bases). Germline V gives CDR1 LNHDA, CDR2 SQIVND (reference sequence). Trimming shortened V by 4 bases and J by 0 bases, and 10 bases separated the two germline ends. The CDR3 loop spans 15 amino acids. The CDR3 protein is CASSTGGDSNQPQHF. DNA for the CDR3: TGTGCCAGTAGTACGGGGGGGGATAGCAATCAGCCCCAGCATTTT. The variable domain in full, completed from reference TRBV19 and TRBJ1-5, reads DGGITQSPKYLFRKEGQNVTLSCEQNLNHDAMYWYRQDPGQGLRLIYYSQIVNDFQKGDIAEGYSVSREKKESFPLTVTSAQKNPTAFYLCASSTGGDSNQPQHFGDGTRLSIL.

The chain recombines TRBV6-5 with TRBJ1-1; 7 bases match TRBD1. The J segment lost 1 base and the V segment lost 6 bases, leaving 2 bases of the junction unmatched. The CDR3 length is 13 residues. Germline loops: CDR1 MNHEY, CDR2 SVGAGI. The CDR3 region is CASRQGWNTEAFF. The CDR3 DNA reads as TGTGCCAGCAGACAGGGGTGGAACACTGAAGCTTTCTTT.

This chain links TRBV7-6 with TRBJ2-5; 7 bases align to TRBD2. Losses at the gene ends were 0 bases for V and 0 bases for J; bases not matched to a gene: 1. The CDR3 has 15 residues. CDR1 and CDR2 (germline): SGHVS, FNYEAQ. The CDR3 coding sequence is TGTGCCAGCAGCTTAGCGGGGGGGTACCAAGAGACCCAGTACTTC. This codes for CASSLAGGYQETQYF.

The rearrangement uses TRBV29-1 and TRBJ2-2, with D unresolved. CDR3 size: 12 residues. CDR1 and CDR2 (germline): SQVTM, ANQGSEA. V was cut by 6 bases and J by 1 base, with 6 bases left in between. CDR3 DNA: TGCAGCGTCTTAGGGAACACCGGGGAGCTGTTTTTT. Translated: CSVLGNTGELFF.

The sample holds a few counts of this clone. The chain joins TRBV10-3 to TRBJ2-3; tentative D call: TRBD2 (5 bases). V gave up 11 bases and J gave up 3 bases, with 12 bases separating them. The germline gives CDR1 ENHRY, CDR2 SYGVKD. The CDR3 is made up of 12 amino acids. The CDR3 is CAARDITDTQYF. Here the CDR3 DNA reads TGTGCCGCCCGGGATATTACAGATACGCAGTATTTT.

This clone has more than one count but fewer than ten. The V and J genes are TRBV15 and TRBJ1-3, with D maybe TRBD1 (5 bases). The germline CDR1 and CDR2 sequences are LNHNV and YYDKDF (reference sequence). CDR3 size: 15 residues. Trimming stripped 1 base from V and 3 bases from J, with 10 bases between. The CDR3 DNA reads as TGTGCCACCAGCAGAGGCAGGGCGGTTGGAAACACCATATATTTT. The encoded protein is CATSRGRAVGNTIYF. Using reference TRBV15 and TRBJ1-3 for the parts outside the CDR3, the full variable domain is DAMVIQNPRYQVTQFGKPVTLSCSQTLNHNVMYWYQQKSSQAPKLLFHYYDKDFNNEADTPDNFQSRRPNTSFCFLDIRSPGLGDTAMYLCATSRGRAVGNTIYFGEGSWLTVV.

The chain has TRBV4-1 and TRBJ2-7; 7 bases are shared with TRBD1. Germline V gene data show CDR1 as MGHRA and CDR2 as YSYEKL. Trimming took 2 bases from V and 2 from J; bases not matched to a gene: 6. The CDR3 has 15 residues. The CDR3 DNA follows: TGCGCCAGCAGCCAACTCCGGGACAGCACCTACGAGCAGTACTTC. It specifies CASSQLRDSTYEQYF.

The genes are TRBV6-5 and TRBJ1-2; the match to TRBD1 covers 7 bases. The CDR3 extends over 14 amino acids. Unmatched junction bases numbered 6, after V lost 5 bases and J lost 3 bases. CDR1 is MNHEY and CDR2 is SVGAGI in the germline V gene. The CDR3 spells CASSPTGSYYGYTF. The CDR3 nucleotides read TGTGCCAGCAGTCCGACAGGGAGCTACTATGGCTACACCTTC.

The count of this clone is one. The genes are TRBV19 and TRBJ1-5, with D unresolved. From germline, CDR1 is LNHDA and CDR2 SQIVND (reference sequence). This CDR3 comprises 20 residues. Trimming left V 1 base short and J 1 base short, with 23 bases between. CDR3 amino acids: CASSIGAIESWTQSNQPQHF. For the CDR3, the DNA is TGTGCCAGTAGTATAGGCGCTATAGAATCCTGGACCCAGAGCAATCAGCCCCAGCATTTT.

CDR3 in amino acids: CSVGWRNTGELFF. CDR3 nucleotide sequence: TGCAGCGTCGGGTGGCGGAACACCGGGGAGCTGTTTTTT. The rearrangement joins TRBV29-1 to TRBJ2-2; no clear D gene. This CDR3 region has 13 residues. Germline CDR1 is SQVTM and CDR2 is ANQGSEA. Trimming left V 6 bases short and J 1 base short, with 9 bases between.

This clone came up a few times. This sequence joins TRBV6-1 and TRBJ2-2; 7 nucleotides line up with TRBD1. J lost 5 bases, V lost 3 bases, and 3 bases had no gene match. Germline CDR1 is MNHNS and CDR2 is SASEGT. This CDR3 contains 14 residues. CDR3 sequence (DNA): TGTGCCAGCAGTGACTACAGGGGAACCGGGGAGCTGTTTTTT. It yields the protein CASSDYRGTGELFF.

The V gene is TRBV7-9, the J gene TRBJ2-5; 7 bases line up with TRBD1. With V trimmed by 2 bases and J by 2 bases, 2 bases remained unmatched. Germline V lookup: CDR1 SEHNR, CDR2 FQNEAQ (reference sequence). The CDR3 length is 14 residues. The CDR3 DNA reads TGTGCCAGCAGCTTAAGACAGGGACAAGAGACCCAGTACTTC. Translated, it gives CASSLRQGQETQYF.

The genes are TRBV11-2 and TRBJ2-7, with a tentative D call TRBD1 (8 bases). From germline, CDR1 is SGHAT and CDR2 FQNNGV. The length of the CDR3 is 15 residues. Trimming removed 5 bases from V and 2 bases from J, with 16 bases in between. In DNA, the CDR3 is TGTGCCAGCAGCGCGCACAGGGGGGGAACCTACGAGCAGTACTTC. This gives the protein CASSAHRGGTYEQYF.

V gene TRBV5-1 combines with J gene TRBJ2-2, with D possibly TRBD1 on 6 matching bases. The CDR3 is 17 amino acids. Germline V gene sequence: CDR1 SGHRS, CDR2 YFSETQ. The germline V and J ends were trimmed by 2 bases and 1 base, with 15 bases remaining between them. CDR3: CASSFAPGTKNTGELFF. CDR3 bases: TGCGCCAGCAGCTTCGCCCCCGGGACAAAGAACACCGGGGAGCTGTTTTTT.

As DNA, the CDR3 is TGTGCCAGCTCACCCCTAATCACTAGCGGGTATAGTGCAGATACGCAGTATTTT. Translating it yields CASSPLITSGYSADTQYF. The genes are TRBV18 and TRBJ2-3; 9 positions agree with TRBD2. Trimming removed 3 bases from V and 4 bases from J; junction bases left unmatched: 14. Germline CDR1 reads KGHSH; CDR2 reads LQKENI. This CDR3 is 18 amino acids long.

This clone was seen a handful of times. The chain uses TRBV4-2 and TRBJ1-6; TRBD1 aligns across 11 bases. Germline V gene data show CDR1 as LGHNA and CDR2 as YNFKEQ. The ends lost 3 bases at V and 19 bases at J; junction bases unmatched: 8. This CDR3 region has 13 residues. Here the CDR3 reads CASSHAGQGAAHF. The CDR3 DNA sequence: TGTGCCAGCAGCCACGCAGGACAGGGGGCCGCTCACTTT.

Here the CDR3 DNA reads TGTGCCAGCAGCTTAGACCGCGACAGTGAATTTGATGGCTACACCTTC. The encoded protein is CASSLDRDSEFDGYTF. This rearrangement joins TRBV7-8 to TRBJ1-2, with TRBD1 as a possible D gene (5 bases). CDR3 size: 16 residues. V was cut by 1 base and J by 6 bases, with 18 bases left in between. Per the germline V gene, CDR1 is SGHVS and CDR2 is FQNEAQ. Supplemented by reference TRBV7-8 and TRBJ1-2, the full variable domain reads GAGVSQSPRYKVAKRGQDVALRCDPISGHVSLFWYQQALGQGPEFLTYFQNEAQLDKSGLPSDRFFAERPEGSVSTLKIQRTQQEDSAVYLCASSLDRDSEFDGYTFGSGTRLTVV.